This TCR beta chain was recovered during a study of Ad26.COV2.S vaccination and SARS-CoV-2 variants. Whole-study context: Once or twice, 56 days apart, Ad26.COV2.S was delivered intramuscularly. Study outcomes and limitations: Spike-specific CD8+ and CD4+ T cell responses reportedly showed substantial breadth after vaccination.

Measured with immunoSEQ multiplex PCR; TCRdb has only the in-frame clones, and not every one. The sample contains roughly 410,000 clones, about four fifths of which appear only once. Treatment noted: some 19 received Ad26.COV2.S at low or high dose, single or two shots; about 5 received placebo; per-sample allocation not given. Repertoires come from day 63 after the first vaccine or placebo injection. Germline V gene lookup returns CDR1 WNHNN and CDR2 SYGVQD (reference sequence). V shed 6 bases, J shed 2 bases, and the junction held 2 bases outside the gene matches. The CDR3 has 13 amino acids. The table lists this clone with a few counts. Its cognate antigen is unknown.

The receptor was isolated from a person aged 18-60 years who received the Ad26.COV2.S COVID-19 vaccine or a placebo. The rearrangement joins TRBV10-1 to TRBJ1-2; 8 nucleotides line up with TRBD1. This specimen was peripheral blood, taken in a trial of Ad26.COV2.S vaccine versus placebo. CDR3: CASSGQGNYGYTF. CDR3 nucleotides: TGCGCCAGCAGCGGACAGGGAAACTATGGCTACACCTTC.